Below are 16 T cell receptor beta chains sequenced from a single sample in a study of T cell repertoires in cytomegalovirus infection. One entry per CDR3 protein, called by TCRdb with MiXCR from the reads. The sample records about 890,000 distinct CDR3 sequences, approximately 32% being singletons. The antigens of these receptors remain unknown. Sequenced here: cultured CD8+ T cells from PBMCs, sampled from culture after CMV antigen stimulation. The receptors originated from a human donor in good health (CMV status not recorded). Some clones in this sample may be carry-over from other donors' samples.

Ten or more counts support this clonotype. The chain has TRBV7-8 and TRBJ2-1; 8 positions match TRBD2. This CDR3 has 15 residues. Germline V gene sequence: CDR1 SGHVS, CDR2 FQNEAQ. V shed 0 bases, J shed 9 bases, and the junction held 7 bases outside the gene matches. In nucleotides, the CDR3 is TGTGCCAGCAGCTTAGCGGGTAGCGGGGTGGCTGAGCAGTTCTTC. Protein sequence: CASSLAGSGVAEQFF.

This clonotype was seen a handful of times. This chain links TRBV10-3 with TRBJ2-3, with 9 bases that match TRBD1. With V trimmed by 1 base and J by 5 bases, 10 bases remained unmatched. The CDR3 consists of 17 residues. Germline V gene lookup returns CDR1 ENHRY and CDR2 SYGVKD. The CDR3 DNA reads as TGTGCCATCAGTGAGTTTAGATGGGACAGGGAAGGAGATACGCAGTATTTT. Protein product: CAISEFRWDREGDTQYF.

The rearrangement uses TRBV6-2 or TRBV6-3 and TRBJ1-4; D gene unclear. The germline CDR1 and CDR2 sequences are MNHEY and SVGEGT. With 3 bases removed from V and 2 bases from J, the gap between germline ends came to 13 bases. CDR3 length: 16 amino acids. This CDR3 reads CASSYIFPATNEKLFF. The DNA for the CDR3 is TGTGCCAGCAGTTATATATTCCCCGCGACTAATGAAAAACTGTTTTTT.

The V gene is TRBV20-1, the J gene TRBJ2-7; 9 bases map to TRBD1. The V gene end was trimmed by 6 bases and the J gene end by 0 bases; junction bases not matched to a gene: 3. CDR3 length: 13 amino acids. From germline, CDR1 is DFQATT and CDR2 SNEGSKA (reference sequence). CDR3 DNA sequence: TGCAGTGCCGAACAGGGGGCCTCCTACGAGCAGTACTTC. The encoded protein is CSAEQGASYEQYF.

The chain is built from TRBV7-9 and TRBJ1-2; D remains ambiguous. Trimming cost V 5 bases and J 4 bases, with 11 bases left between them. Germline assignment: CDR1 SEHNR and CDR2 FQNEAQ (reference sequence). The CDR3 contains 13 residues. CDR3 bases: TGTGCCAGCAGCCCCGAGCAGGTCTATGGCTACACCTTC. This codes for CASSPEQVYGYTF.

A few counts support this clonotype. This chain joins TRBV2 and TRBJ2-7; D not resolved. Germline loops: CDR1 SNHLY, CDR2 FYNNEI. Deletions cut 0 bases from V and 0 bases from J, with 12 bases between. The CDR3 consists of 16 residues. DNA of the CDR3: TGTGCCAGCAGTGAAGCGCGAGTACTCAGCTCCTACGAGCAGTACGTC. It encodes CASSEARVLSSYEQYV.

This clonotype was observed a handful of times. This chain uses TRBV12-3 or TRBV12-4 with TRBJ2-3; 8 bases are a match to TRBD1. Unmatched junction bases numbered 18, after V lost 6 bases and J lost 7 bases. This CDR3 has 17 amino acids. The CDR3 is CASRTPEDRVHPYTQYF. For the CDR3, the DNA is TGTGCCAGCAGGACCCCGGAGGACAGGGTCCATCCTTATACGCAGTATTTT.

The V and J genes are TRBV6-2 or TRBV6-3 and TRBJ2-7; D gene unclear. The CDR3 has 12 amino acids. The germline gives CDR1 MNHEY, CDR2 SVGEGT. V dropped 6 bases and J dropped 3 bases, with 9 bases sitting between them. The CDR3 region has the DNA TGTGCCAGCAGCCGACATGGCTACGAGCAGTACGTC. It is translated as CASSRHGYEQYV.

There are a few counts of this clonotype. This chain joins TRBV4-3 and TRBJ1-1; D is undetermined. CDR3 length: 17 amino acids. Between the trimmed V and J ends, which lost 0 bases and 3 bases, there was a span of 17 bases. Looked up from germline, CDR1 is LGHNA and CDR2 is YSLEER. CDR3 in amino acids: CASSQDPVHPAYTEAFF. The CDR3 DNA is TGCGCCAGCAGCCAAGATCCAGTCCATCCGGCCTACACTGAAGCTTTCTTT.

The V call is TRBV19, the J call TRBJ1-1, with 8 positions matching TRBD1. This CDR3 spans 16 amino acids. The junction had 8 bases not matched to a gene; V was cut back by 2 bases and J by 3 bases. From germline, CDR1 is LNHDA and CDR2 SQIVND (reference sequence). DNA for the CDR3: TGTGCCAGTAGTATAATAGACAGGGGAGTGGACACTGAAGCTTTCTTT. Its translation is CASSIIDRGVDTEAFF.

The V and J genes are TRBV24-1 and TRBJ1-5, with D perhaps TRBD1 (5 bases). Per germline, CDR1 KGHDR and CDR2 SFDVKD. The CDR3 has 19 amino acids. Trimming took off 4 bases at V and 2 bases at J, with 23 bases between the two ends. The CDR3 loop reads CATSDLAPEDTSGNQPQHF. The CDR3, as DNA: TGTGCCACCAGTGACTTAGCTCCTGAGGACACTAGCGGCAATCAGCCCCAGCATTTT.

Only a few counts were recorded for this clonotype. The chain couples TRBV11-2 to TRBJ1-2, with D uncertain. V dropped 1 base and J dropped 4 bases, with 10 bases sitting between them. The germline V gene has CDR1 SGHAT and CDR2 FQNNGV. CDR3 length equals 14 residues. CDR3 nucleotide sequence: TGTGCCAGCAGCTTAGGCACAGCGGCCTATGGCTACACCTTC. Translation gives CASSLGTAAYGYTF. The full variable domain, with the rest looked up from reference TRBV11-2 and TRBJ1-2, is EAGVAQSPRYKIIEKRQSVAFWCNPISGHATLYWYQQILGQGPKLLIQFQNNGVVDDSQLPKDRFSAERLKGVDSTLKIQPAKLEDSAVYLCASSLGTAAYGYTFGSGTRLTVV.

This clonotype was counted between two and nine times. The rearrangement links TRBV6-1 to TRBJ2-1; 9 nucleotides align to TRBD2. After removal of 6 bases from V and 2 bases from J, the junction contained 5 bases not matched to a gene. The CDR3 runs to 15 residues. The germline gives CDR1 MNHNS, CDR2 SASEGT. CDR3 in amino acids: CASSTLAGTYNEQFF. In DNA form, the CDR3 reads TGTGCCAGCAGCACTCTAGCGGGGACCTACAATGAGCAGTTCTTC.

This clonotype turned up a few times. This CDR3 is CASTLQAGNTEAFF. The CDR3, as DNA: TGCGCCAGCACCCTCCAGGCAGGGAACACTGAAGCTTTCTTT. The chain combines TRBV4-1 with TRBJ1-1; D gene ambiguous. CDR1 MGHRA and CDR2 YSYEKL come from the germline V gene. Trimming took off 7 bases at V and 1 base at J, with 13 bases between the two ends. The CDR3 sequence is 14 residues long.

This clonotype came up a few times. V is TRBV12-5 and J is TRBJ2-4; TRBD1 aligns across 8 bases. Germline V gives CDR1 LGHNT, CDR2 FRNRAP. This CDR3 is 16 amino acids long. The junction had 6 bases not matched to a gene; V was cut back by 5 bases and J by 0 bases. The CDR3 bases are TGTGCTAGTGGTCCAGGACAGGGCCCAGCCAAAAACATTCAGTACTTC. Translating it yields CASGPGQGPAKNIQYF. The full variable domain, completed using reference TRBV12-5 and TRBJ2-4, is DARVTQTPRHKVTEMGQEVTMRCQPILGHNTVFWYRQTMMQGLELLAYFRNRAPLDDSGMPKDRFSAEMPDATLATLKIQPSEPRDSAVYFCASGPGQGPAKNIQYFGAGTRLSVL.

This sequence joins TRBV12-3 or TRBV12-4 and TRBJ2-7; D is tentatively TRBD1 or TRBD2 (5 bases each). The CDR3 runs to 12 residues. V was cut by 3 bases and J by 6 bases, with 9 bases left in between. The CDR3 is CASSFTGTEQYF. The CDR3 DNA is TGTGCCAGCAGTTTCACTGGGACCGAGCAGTACTTC.